These 13 T cell receptor beta chains share one sample of origin, sequenced in a study of OX40 agonist ivuxolimab in advanced cancers. Sequencing was performed with immunoSEQ multiplex PCR; in TCRdb, only in-frame clones are kept and a portion is missing. The profile shows over 85,000 clones, 85% to 95% of them singletons. The specimen comprised CD4+ or CD8+ T cells sorted from blood, sampled in a trial of the OX40 agonist ivuxolimab. The receptors were gathered from an adult with an advanced solid tumor such as melanoma, head and neck, liver or kidney cancer.

J is TRBJ1-1 and V is TRBV19; D possibly corresponds to TRBD1 (5 bases). The ends were cut back, 7 bases at V and 1 base at J, with 13 bases in the middle. Germline V lookup: CDR1 LNHDA, CDR2 SQIVND (reference sequence). CDR3 size: 14 residues. The CDR3 DNA is TGTGCCAGTAAGGTGAGGGGCAGGAACACTGAAGCTTTCTTT. This translates into CASKVRGRNTEAFF.

V usage is TRBV7-2 and J usage is TRBJ2-1; TRBD1 aligns across 8 bases. This CDR3 is 14 amino acids long. V was clipped by 2 bases and J by 13 bases; unmatched bases: 10. The germline V gene has CDR1 SGHTA and CDR2 FQGNSA. DNA of the CDR3: TGTGCCAGCAGCTTACGGGACAGGAAGACAAACCAGTTCTTC. It is translated as CASSLRDRKTNQFF.

This chain joins TRBV30 and TRBJ1-3, with D possibly TRBD1 on 5 matching bases. Germline loops: CDR1 GTSNPN, CDR2 SVGIG (reference sequence). Trimming removed 5 bases at V and 0 bases at J, with 20 bases between. The CDR3 loop spans 17 amino acids. CDR3 sequence reads: CAWQMREGTLSGNTIYF. The CDR3 region has the DNA TGTGCCTGGCAAATGCGAGAGGGGACCCTCTCTGGAAACACCATATATTTT.

This clone turned up a few times. The chain links TRBV28 to TRBJ1-5, with 10 bases fitting TRBD1. Per germline, CDR1 MDHEN and CDR2 SYDVKM. After removal of 6 bases from V and 7 bases from J, the junction contained 12 bases not matched to a gene. The CDR3 covers 16 residues. This chain's CDR3 is CASRQSGTGVYQPQHF. The DNA of the CDR3 is TGTGCCAGCAGACAATCCGGGACAGGGGTATACCAGCCCCAGCATTTT.

This clone occurred once. V and J are TRBV5-6 and TRBJ2-6; D uncertain. The CDR3 totals 14 residues. Germline V lookup: CDR1 SGHDT, CDR2 YYEEEE. V gave up 2 bases and J gave up 1 base, with 4 bases separating them. The CDR3 nucleotides are TGTGCCAGCAGCTTAAGGTCTGGGGCCAACGTCCTGACTTTC. It is translated as CASSLRSGANVLTF.

This chain links TRBV20-1 with TRBJ2-1; D not certain. V lost 3 bases and J lost 7, with 4 bases in between. CDR3 size: 10 residues. Germline CDR1 DFQATT, CDR2 SNEGSKA (reference sequence). The CDR3 protein is CSASSNEQFF. CDR3 nucleotide sequence: TGCAGTGCTAGCAGTAATGAGCAGTTCTTC.

This rearrangement joins TRBV6-6 to TRBJ1-2; D remains unclear. The CDR3 is 12 amino acids. V lost 7 bases and J lost 1, with 7 bases in between. Germline V gives CDR1 MNHNY, CDR2 SVGAGI (reference sequence). For the CDR3, the DNA is TGTGCCAGCAACCGGGATAACTATGGCTACACCTTC. Its translation: CASNRDNYGYTF.

This chain connects TRBV6-6 to TRBJ1-5; tentatively, D is TRBD1 (6 bases). Trimming cost V 0 bases and J 7 bases, with 13 bases left between them. This CDR3 region has 15 residues. Germline CDR1 is MNHNY and CDR2 is SVGAGI (reference sequence). The CDR3 bases are TGTGCCAGCAGTTACTCAGCGGGGGGCGGGCAGCCCCAGCATTTT. This gives the protein CASSYSAGGGQPQHF.

The chain combines TRBV11-3 with TRBJ2-3; D unresolved. The germline gives CDR1 SGHNT, CDR2 YENEEA. This CDR3 has 17 amino acids. V was cut by 1 base and J by 2 bases, with 16 bases left in between. The CDR3 bases are TGTGCCAGCAGCTTAGGTTATCGGAACCAAGACACAGATACGCAGTATTTT. It encodes CASSLGYRNQDTDTQYF.

The V and J genes are TRBV28 and TRBJ1-5; a possible D gene is TRBD1 (5 bases). V shed 10 bases and J shed 3 bases, with 13 bases lying between them. The CDR3 is 13 amino acids. Germline CDR1 and CDR2: MDHEN and SYDVKM. The CDR3 DNA reads TGTGCCACCATAGGGGAGTCCAATCAGCCCCAGCATTTT. Translated, it gives CATIGESNQPQHF.

J is TRBJ2-5 and V is TRBV9; unclear D gene. The CDR3 spans 13 residues. Between the trimmed V and J ends, which lost 3 bases and 5 bases, there was a span of 11 bases. Germline lookup yields CDR1 SGDLS and CDR2 YYNGEE. CDR3 coding DNA: TGTGCCAGCAGCGACGGACCCTCGGAGACCCAGTACTTC. It specifies CASSDGPSETQYF.

The genes are TRBV25-1 and TRBJ1-2; 10 bases are a match to TRBD1. The germline gives CDR1 MGHDK, CDR2 SYGVNS. The CDR3 is made up of 16 amino acids. V gave up 2 bases and J gave up 3 bases; unmatched junction bases: 6. DNA for the CDR3: TGTGCCAGCAGTGAACCCCGGACAGGGGGGTACTATGGCTACACCTTC. This gives the protein CASSEPRTGGYYGYTF.

V usage is TRBV6-5 and J usage is TRBJ1-3; TRBD1 matches 7 bases. The CDR3 is 16 amino acids. Losses at the gene ends were 0 bases for V and 7 bases for J; bases not matched to a gene: 9. Looked up from germline, CDR1 is MNHEY and CDR2 is SVGAGI. CDR3 sequence (DNA): TGTGCCAGCAGTTACTCGTGGCCAGGGGGAGGCAACACCATATATTTT. This encodes CASSYSWPGGGNTIYF.